Sequencing of this TCR beta chain was carried out in a study of cytotoxic CD8 clonotypes in ibrutinib-treated CLL (dated by TCRdb to 2020 to 2022). For context, the study as a whole: The cohort had about a dozen relapsed/refractory and about 15 treatment-naive patients; some 17 were IGHV unmutated. On average, each sample had about 250,000 productive templates and roughly 95,000 productive rearrangements. Response samples were taken after a median of approximately a year on treatment, ranging from roughly 6 to 36 months. Patients were still on ibrutinib when every remission and progressive disease sample was collected. Cryopreserved peripheral blood mononuclear cells were collected before treatment, at response, and at either disease progression or sustained remission. Of the roughly 79 people in the trial, approximately 24 had longitudinal samples available. Partial responses were observed in some 24 patients and complete responses in 2; after a median follow-up of roughly 62 months, remission was maintained in approximately 14 patients and progression was observed in about twelve.

Each clonotype received, on average, about 10x coverage in deep resolution sequencing performed on a MiSeq, where the target depth lay between 1 in 1 million and 1 in 200,000 T cells. The immunoSEQ hsTCRB Kit was used to generate TCR beta libraries. Concerning the study's data processing: Data were analyzed with ImmunoSEQ Data Assistant and ImmunoSEQ Analyzer, with V, D and J genes assigned per IMGT definitions. Clonality, which ranges from 0 to 1, was calculated as one minus the normalized Shannon entropy of productive rearrangement frequencies. Only overrepresented clonotypes making up at least 0.05% of each patient's repertoire were included in the public clonotype analysis. About a dozen age-matched healthy donor repertoires from immuneACCESS served as clonality controls. TCRdb took over this immuneACCESS table, retaining in-frame rearrangements with V and J assigned. Such tables are incomplete; in checked studies, under half of the missing clones stem from an unresolved V gene, and the remainder is unexplained. D and trimming come from the DNA, and the V and J calls and clone size come from that table. The sample profile shows some 140,000 clones; 80% to 85% of them were found once. The ten biggest clones cover roughly 3.3% of the sample.

Based on the germline V gene, the CDR1 and CDR2 sequences are SGHVS and FQNEAQ. The V end gives up 4 bases and the J end 0 bases, leaving 8 bases in the junction not matched to a gene. From the cysteine through the phenylalanine, the CDR3 covers 16 amino acids. Just CDR3 DNA is preserved here, 48 bases in frame from base 1. Remarks on this clone: Its cognate antigen has yet to be identified. Qualities for individual bases were not recorded, and no much larger clone is one base off.

In light of the paper, this sample's time point label describes: around 25 months on ibrutinib. Roughly 2 micrograms of genomic DNA were extracted from cryopreserved PBMCs for TCR beta library preparation. Longitudinal blood samples from CLL patients on ibrutinib monotherapy were analyzed using high-throughput TCR beta sequencing. The patients took part in an open-label, single-center phase 2 trial of ibrutinib monotherapy. Study-wide conclusions, independent of this receptor: Clonality rose at ibrutinib response, remained stable during sustained remission, and dropped back toward baseline at progression. Public clonotypes were rare and either shrank or stayed stable during treatment, and the rise in clonality at ibrutinib response reflected expansion of private clonotypes. Baseline clonality exceeded that of age-matched healthy donors and correlated strongly with circulating CD8+ T-cell counts. Sampling times were not matched between patients in sustained remission and patients whose disease was progressing, and lymph node repertoires were not examined.

This specimen consisted of PBMCs, obtained after 24 months of ibrutinib treatment. This receptor was obtained from a human donor with chronic lymphocytic leukemia. The chain uses TRBV7-8 and TRBJ1-2, with TRBD1 matching 7 junction bases. The CDR3 region: CASSYLPGQTNYGYTF. The DNA sequence is as follows: TGTGCCAGCAGCTACCTCCCGGGACAGACTAACTATGGCTACACCTTC.